Below are 7 T cell receptor beta chains sequenced from a single sample in a study of glioma-infiltrating T cells after dendritic cell vaccination. The protocol was immunoSEQ multiplex PCR, while the TCRdb copy is restricted to in-frame clones and leaves out a portion. The sample shows around 96,000 clones, 75% to 85% of them seen only once. This specimen consisted of blood, obtained before dendritic cell vaccination. These receptors all come from a human donor with glioblastoma.

V is TRBV5-1 and J is TRBJ1-1, with 7 positions matching TRBD1. The CDR3 runs to 14 residues. Germline values: CDR1 SGHRS, CDR2 YFSETQ. V dropped 4 bases and J dropped 4; count of bases not matched to a gene: 7. The CDR3 DNA is TGCGCCAGCAGCCCCGTGCCAGGGGGCACTGAAGCTTTCTTT. This translates into CASSPVPGGTEAFF.

The genes are TRBV2 and TRBJ1-1, with 7 bases lining up with TRBD1. The CDR3 loop spans 15 amino acids. J lost 0 bases, V lost 3 bases, and 4 bases had no gene match. Germline V CDR1 and CDR2: SNHLY, FYNNEI. DNA for the CDR3: TGTGCCAGCAGTGAGAGAGGACAGGTGAACACTGAAGCTTTCTTT. Translation: CASSERGQVNTEAFF.

This chain uses TRBV11-3 with TRBJ2-1; 8 nucleotides align to TRBD2. Germline lookup yields CDR1 SGHNT and CDR2 YENEEA. The length of the CDR3 is 15 residues. The V and J ends lost 2 bases and 7 bases, in that order; junction bases with no gene match: 7. The CDR3 bases are TGTGCCAGCAGCTTACGCGGGGGGTACGGGAATGAGCAGTTCTTC. This encodes CASSLRGGYGNEQFF.

CDR3 DNA sequence: TGTGCCAGTAGTATAGATCGGGGACAGGCACAAGAGACCCAGTACTTC. It is translated as CASSIDRGQAQETQYF. V is TRBV19 and J is TRBJ2-5, with 8 bases fitting TRBD1. Germline V CDR1 and CDR2: LNHDA, SQIVND (reference sequence). The CDR3 is made up of 16 amino acids. The J segment lost 2 bases and the V segment lost 0 bases, leaving 5 bases of the junction unmatched.

The genes are TRBV12-5 and TRBJ2-4; D is perhaps TRBD1 (6 bases). The CDR3 contains 14 residues. V dropped 7 bases and J dropped 8 bases, with 18 bases sitting between them. From germline, CDR1 is LGHNT and CDR2 FRNRAP. For the CDR3, the DNA is TGTGCTAGTGCCAAGGACAGTGGTAAGGACATTCAGTACTTC. Protein sequence: CASAKDSGKDIQYF.

The chain has TRBV7-9 and TRBJ2-7, with D perhaps TRBD1 (5 bases). Trimming left V 4 bases short and J 2 bases short, with 12 bases between. CDR1 is SEHNR, CDR2 FQNEAQ, per germline (reference sequence). This CDR3 comprises 14 residues. The CDR3 nucleotides read TGTGCCAGCAGCTCCACAGGAGAACCCTACGAGCAGTACTTC. It codes for CASSSTGEPYEQYF.

This chain uses TRBV5-1 with TRBJ1-3, with 8 nucleotides matching TRBD1. The V gene's germline CDR1 is SGHRS and CDR2 YFSETQ. V lost 4 bases, J lost 6 bases, and 6 bases stayed unmatched. The CDR3 spans 14 residues. The chain's CDR3 is CASSPGQGENTIYF. The CDR3 nucleotides are TGCGCCAGCAGCCCCGGACAGGGCGAAAACACCATATATTTT.